The 31 T cell receptor beta chains presented below share a single source sample, sequenced in a study of PD-1 blockade in classical Hodgkin lymphoma (dated by TCRdb to the early 2020s). Explained via the paper, the time point label denotes: cycle 1 day 1 (C1D1), immediately before nivolumab initiation. All trial patients had relapsed after autologous stem cell transplantation, with cohorts A, B and C differing in prior brentuximab vedotin exposure. Libraries came from the immunoSEQ multiplex PCR assay. TCRdb took this table from immuneACCESS and kept in-frame rearrangements with V and J called. Such tables lack part of the clones; where checked against another copy, unresolved V genes explain under half of the gap, and the rest is unexplained. The sample table holds 20,000 or so clones, of which around 85% were seen once. Roughly 6.4% of the sample belongs to the ten largest clones. Sequencing was performed on peripheral blood mononuclear cells (PBMCs), taken at baseline. All receptors come from a human donor with classical Hodgkin lymphoma.

V and J are TRBV19 and TRBJ1-2; 8 nucleotides align to TRBD1. The CDR3 totals 18 residues. CDR1 LNHDA and CDR2 SQIVND come from the germline V gene (reference sequence). V trimming: 8 bases; J trimming: 3 bases; junction bases outside the gene matches: 20. Here the CDR3 DNA reads TGTGCCAGTCCTCCCAAGGCGGACAGGGCAGTGGAGGACTATGGCTACACCTTC. Translated: CASPPKADRAVEDYGYTF. Full variable domain (remainder filled in from reference TRBV19 and TRBJ1-2): DGGITQSPKYLFRKEGQNVTLSCEQNLNHDAMYWYRQDPGQGLRLIYYSQIVNDFQKGDIAEGYSVSREKKESFPLTVTSAQKNPTAFYLCASPPKADRAVEDYGYTFGSGTRLTVV.

The gene calls are TRBV5-1 and TRBJ2-7, with D tentatively TRBD2 (7 bases). The CDR3 totals 14 residues. V dropped 0 bases and J dropped 2 bases, with 9 bases sitting between them. Germline V lookup: CDR1 SGHRS, CDR2 YFSETQ. In nucleotides, the CDR3 is TGCGCCAGCAGCTTGGTAGGGGGGGCCTACGAGCAGTACTTC. It specifies CASSLVGGAYEQYF.

The V call is TRBV7-9, the J call TRBJ2-7, with D unclear. This CDR3 is 12 amino acids long. Germline V gives CDR1 SEHNR, CDR2 FQNEAQ (reference sequence). Trimming removed 5 bases at V and 3 bases at J, with 8 bases between. The CDR3 sequence: CASSVGSYEQYF. CDR3 nucleotide sequence: TGTGCCAGCAGCGTAGGAAGCTACGAGCAGTACTTC.

This chain connects TRBV6-5 to TRBJ1-2; TRBD1 matches at 7 bases. Germline trimming cut 7 bases from V and 7 bases from J; bases unmatched to any gene: 12. This CDR3 spans 14 amino acids. Germline CDR1 is MNHEY and CDR2 is SVGAGI. CDR3 nucleotides: TGTGCCAGCACCCAGGTCACAGGGGAGTCTGGCTACACCTTC. This codes for CASTQVTGESGYTF.

The J gene is TRBJ2-7, the V gene TRBV27; D is unclear. This CDR3 spans 13 amino acids. The germline CDR1 and CDR2 sequences are MNHEY and SMNVEV (reference sequence). V lost 10 bases, J lost 0 bases, and 13 bases lay in between. The CDR3 sequence: CATALGYSYEQYF. The CDR3 nucleotides are TGTGCCACCGCGCTAGGCTACTCCTACGAGCAGTACTTC.

The chain recombines TRBV6-6 with TRBJ1-5, with D possibly matching TRBD1 (6 bases). Trimming left V 3 bases short and J 7 bases short, with 13 bases between. Germline V CDR1 and CDR2: MNHNY, SVGAGI (reference sequence). CDR3 length equals 14 residues. The CDR3: CASSYQGIWQPQHF. The CDR3 DNA follows: TGTGCCAGCAGTTATCAGGGGATATGGCAGCCCCAGCATTTT.

The chain carries TRBV14 and TRBJ1-2; D is perhaps TRBD1 (6 bases). This CDR3 region has 15 residues. Germline values: CDR1 SGHDN, CDR2 FVKESK. Trimming took off 2 bases at V and 3 bases at J, with 13 bases between the two ends. The CDR3 region is CASSQSGGLYYGYTF. CDR3 DNA sequence: TGTGCCAGCAGCCAAAGCGGGGGGCTTTACTATGGCTACACCTTC.

The J gene is TRBJ2-1, the V gene TRBV27; no clear D gene. Germline V gene sequence: CDR1 MNHEY, CDR2 SMNVEV (reference sequence). This CDR3 is 15 amino acids long. V shed 4 bases and J shed 1 base, with 11 bases lying between them. The CDR3: CASSYSVHSYNEQFF. The CDR3 DNA reads as TGTGCCAGCAGTTACTCGGTACATTCCTACAATGAGCAGTTCTTC.

V gene TRBV28 combines with J gene TRBJ1-2, with 8 bases identical to TRBD1. V lost 4 bases and J lost 10; bases outside the gene matches: 5. CDR3 length equals 12 residues. The germline CDR1 and CDR2 sequences are MDHEN and SYDVKM. This CDR3 reads CASSSRTGYYTF. DNA for the CDR3: TGTGCCAGCAGTTCGAGGACAGGGTACTACACCTTC.

The chain recombines TRBV28 with TRBJ1-1; possible D gene TRBD1, 5 bases. Trimming cost V 9 bases and J 8 bases, with 22 bases left between them. Per germline, CDR1 MDHEN and CDR2 SYDVKM. This CDR3 comprises 14 residues. CDR3 in DNA: TGTGCCAGTTTTTTAGACAGACTAGGAACCGAAGCTTTCTTT. Its protein product is CASFLDRLGTEAFF.

This chain joins TRBV6-1 and TRBJ2-7; the D is unclear. The ends were cut back, 10 bases at V and 2 bases at J, with 6 bases in the middle. Germline CDR1 MNHNS, CDR2 SASEGT. This CDR3 has 10 residues. The CDR3 DNA reads TGTGCCACGGGTACCTACGAGCAGTACTTC. It yields the protein CATGTYEQYF.

The V and J genes are TRBV15 and TRBJ1-1; D not resolved. CDR1 and CDR2 from the germline V gene are LNHNV and YYDKDF (reference sequence). The V gene lost 1 base and the J gene lost 5 bases, with 5 bases spanning the gap. There are 12 residues in the CDR3. CDR3 sequence (DNA): TGTGCCACCAGCAGAGGGAGGACTGAAGCTTTCTTT. Amino acids: CATSRGRTEAFF.

The J gene is TRBJ1-5, the V gene TRBV7-8; D call uncertain. Germline V gene data show CDR1 as SGHVS and CDR2 as FQNEAQ. With 5 bases removed from V and 0 bases from J, the gap between germline ends came to 11 bases. The CDR3 runs 15 residues. CDR3 DNA sequence: TGTGCCAGCAGCCGATGGCAAAATAGCAATCAGCCCCAGCATTTT. It codes for CASSRWQNSNQPQHF.

The chain couples TRBV4-3 to TRBJ1-4, with D perhaps matching TRBD1 (5 bases). Trimming stripped 4 bases from V and 3 bases from J, with 12 bases between. Germline values: CDR1 LGHNA, CDR2 YSLEER. The CDR3 length is 15 residues. CDR3 nucleotides: TGCGCCAGCAGCCGTTCGTGGGACCCTAATGAAAAACTGTTTTTT. It codes for CASSRSWDPNEKLFF.

The V gene is TRBV28, the J gene TRBJ1-4, with no clear D. Germline values: CDR1 MDHEN, CDR2 SYDVKM. CDR3 length equals 16 residues. The V gene lost 4 bases and the J gene lost 6 bases, with 18 bases spanning the gap. The CDR3 here is CASSSQVLVLDEKLFF. The CDR3 coding sequence is TGTGCCAGCAGTTCTCAAGTACTAGTGTTAGATGAAAAACTGTTTTTT.

This sequence joins TRBV27 and TRBJ2-7, with D maybe TRBD1 (6 bases). V was pared by 5 bases and J by 4 bases, with 12 bases between. Germline V gene lookup returns CDR1 MNHEY and CDR2 SMNVEV (reference sequence). The CDR3 has 13 amino acids. CDR3 nucleotides: TGTGCCAGCAGTCTAAACAGGGAGTACGAGCAGTACTTC. Residues: CASSLNREYEQYF.

The genes are TRBV29-1 and TRBJ2-5; TRBD2 matches 7 bases. CDR1 and CDR2 from the germline V gene are SQVTM and ANQGSEA. Trimming removed 6 bases from V and 3 bases from J; junction bases left unmatched: 1. CDR3 length: 11 residues. Here the CDR3 reads CSVSGEETQYF. The CDR3 DNA reads as TGCAGCGTAAGCGGGGAAGAGACCCAGTACTTC.

V is TRBV25-1 and J is TRBJ2-2; D not certain. There are 15 residues in the CDR3. V lost 2 bases to trimming and J lost 5 bases, with 12 bases between them. CDR1 MGHDK and CDR2 SYGVNS come from the germline V gene. The CDR3, as DNA: TGTGCCAGCAGTGAAACCGAGGTGTGGACCGGGGAGCTGTTTTTT. This encodes CASSETEVWTGELFF.

The gene calls are TRBV12-5 and TRBJ1-6; weak D call: TRBD1 (5 bases). Trimming removed 3 bases at V and 3 bases at J, with 15 bases between. The CDR3 totals 17 residues. Germline-derived CDR1 and CDR2 are LGHNT and FRNRAP. CDR3 coding DNA: TGTGCTAGTGGTTTATCGCCGGGGGACTACTATAATTCACCCCTCCACTTT. It translates to CASGLSPGDYYNSPLHF.

The CDR3 nucleotides are TGTGCCAGCAGTGAAGGCCCGGACAGGGGGCGTGGCTACACCTTC. Residues: CASSEGPDRGRGYTF. The chain uses TRBV2 and TRBJ1-2, with 11 bases lining up with TRBD1. Trimming cost V 1 base and J 7 bases; bases outside gene matches: 5. The CDR3 loop spans 15 amino acids. Germline V gene lookup returns CDR1 SNHLY and CDR2 FYNNEI.

The rearrangement links TRBV11-2 to TRBJ2-2; no clear D gene. The CDR3 sequence is 11 residues long. The ends were cut back, 6 bases at V and 8 bases at J, with 7 bases in the middle. The germline V gene has CDR1 SGHAT and CDR2 FQNNGV. CDR3 sequence: CASRPTGELFF. CDR3 coding DNA: TGTGCCAGCAGACCGACAGGGGAGCTGTTTTTT.

V and J are TRBV28 and TRBJ1-2, with 9 bases identical to TRBD1. The ends lost 3 bases at V and 0 bases at J; junction bases unmatched: 8. CDR1 is MDHEN and CDR2 is SYDVKM in the germline V gene. The CDR3 consists of 17 residues. Here the CDR3 reads CASSFGQGIGANYGYTF. The DNA for the CDR3 is TGTGCCAGCAGTTTCGGACAGGGGATAGGAGCTAACTATGGCTACACCTTC.

The chain uses TRBV19 and TRBJ2-5, with 10 bases identical to TRBD2. Trimming at V came to 3 bases and at J to 5 bases, leaving 3 bases not matched to a gene. CDR3 length equals 14 residues. The V gene's germline CDR1 is LNHDA and CDR2 SQIVND (reference sequence). This CDR3 is CASSILAGDETQYF. The DNA for the CDR3 is TGTGCCAGTAGTATCCTAGCGGGGGACGAGACCCAGTACTTC.

The chain uses TRBV19 and TRBJ1-2, with D maybe TRBD1 (5 bases). Germline V gene lookup returns CDR1 LNHDA and CDR2 SQIVND (reference sequence). V lost 6 bases to trimming and J lost 3 bases, with 8 bases between them. The CDR3 extends over 12 amino acids. CDR3 protein: CASRDTDYGYTF. The DNA for the CDR3 is TGTGCCAGTAGGGACACAGACTATGGCTACACCTTC. The entire variable domain, with the rest obtained from reference TRBV19 and TRBJ1-2, is as follows: DGGITQSPKYLFRKEGQNVTLSCEQNLNHDAMYWYRQDPGQGLRLIYYSQIVNDFQKGDIAEGYSVSREKKESFPLTVTSAQKNPTAFYLCASRDTDYGYTFGSGTRLTVV.

The chain links TRBV6-1 to TRBJ2-2; D call uncertain. The length of the CDR3 is 14 residues. Trimming shortened V by 3 bases and J by 4 bases, and 9 bases separated the two germline ends. CDR1 is MNHNS and CDR2 is SASEGT in the germline V gene. In nucleotides, the CDR3 is TGTGCCAGCAGTGACGTAGGACCCACCGGGGAGCTGTTTTTT. Translating it yields CASSDVGPTGELFF.

The rearrangement joins TRBV4-3 to TRBJ2-6, with unresolved D. The germline V gene has CDR1 LGHNA and CDR2 YSLEER. V lost 4 bases and J lost 0, with 16 bases in between. The CDR3 is 18 residues long. This CDR3 is CASSPERGASSGANVLTF. CDR3 nucleotides: TGCGCCAGCAGCCCAGAGCGAGGAGCGAGCTCTGGGGCCAACGTCCTGACTTTC.

The J gene is TRBJ1-1, the V gene TRBV19; possibly TRBD1 for D (6 bases). Between the trimmed V and J ends, which lost 4 bases and 5 bases, there was a span of 20 bases. CDR1 is LNHDA and CDR2 is SQIVND in the germline V gene (reference sequence). The CDR3 runs 16 residues. This CDR3 is CASSTRRQVLVTEAFF. The CDR3 region has the DNA TGTGCCAGTAGTACACGGAGACAGGTGTTGGTAACTGAAGCTTTCTTT.

This chain links TRBV30 with TRBJ1-5, with a weak D call TRBD1 (5 bases). CDR1 GTSNPN and CDR2 SVGIG come from the germline V gene (reference sequence). Between the trimmed V and J ends, which lost 2 bases and 7 bases, there was a span of 15 bases. The CDR3 contains 14 residues. The CDR3 loop reads CAWSRTLKGQPQHF. The CDR3 DNA sequence: TGTGCCTGGAGTCGGACACTAAAGGGACAGCCCCAGCATTTT.

This chain links TRBV10-3 with TRBJ2-7, with D possibly matching TRBD1 (5 bases). The V and J ends lost 6 bases and 1 base respectively, with 19 bases between them. The CDR3 length is 16 residues. Germline V gene sequence: CDR1 ENHRY, CDR2 SYGVKD. CDR3 sequence (DNA): TGTGCCATCAGCTCAAAGGGGATTTCGAGTTCCTACGAGCAGTACTTC. Protein: CAISSKGISSSYEQYF.

A single count supports this clone. This chain uses TRBV2 with TRBJ2-5; weak D call: TRBD2 (5 bases). Germline CDR1 reads SNHLY; CDR2 reads FYNNEI. The CDR3 has 16 amino acids. V lost 2 bases, J lost 2 bases, and 15 bases lay in between. CDR3: CASSEPEEIGQETQYF. As DNA, the CDR3 is TGTGCCAGCAGTGAACCGGAGGAGATTGGGCAAGAGACCCAGTACTTC. Filled out from reference TRBV2 and TRBJ2-5, the complete variable domain reads EPEVTQTPSHQVTQMGQEVILRCVPISNHLYFYWYRQILGQKVEFLVSFYNNEISEKSEIFDDQFSVERPDGSNFTLKIRSTKLEDSAMYFCASSEPEEIGQETQYFGPGTRLLVL.

This clone was recorded once. The J gene is TRBJ2-7, the V gene TRBV4-3; 7 nucleotides line up with TRBD2. V dropped 1 base and J dropped 3; count of bases not matched to a gene: 6. The CDR3 totals 15 residues. Germline V gene sequence: CDR1 LGHNA, CDR2 YSLEER. CDR3 residues: CASSQGGGGVYEQYF. DNA for the CDR3: TGCGCCAGCAGCCAAGGAGGCGGGGGAGTCTACGAGCAGTACTTC.